This T cell receptor beta chain originates from a study of read filtering for tumor transcriptome and immune sequencing. In the study overall: IR-seq gave about 4.05 to 11 million TCR reads per sample; RNA-seq gave roughly 80 to 1,300.

V lost 6 bases and J 5 bases, leaving 13 bases between the germline ends. The length of the CDR3 is 12 residues. Germline CDR1 reads SQVTM; CDR2 reads ANQGSEA. This library used approximately 370 ng RNA and molecular barcoded adaptors spanning alpha/delta and beta/gamma chains. TCRdb re-derived calls from the reads in MiXCR, one entry per CDR3 protein. The sample yields some 140,000 distinct CDR3 sequences, about 13% seen once. Every patient had bone marrow sampled while the disease was active. Findings and caveats of the study: Sorted CD138-negative bone marrow cells were not purified T cells.

Many counts were recorded for this clonotype. Its specificity is not known. Material for sequencing was a population of CD138-negative cells sorted from bone marrow. The chain uses TRBV29-1 and TRBJ1-2, with D tentatively TRBD1 (6 bases). The clonotype was recovered from a donor at least 40 years old with multiple myeloma. CDR3 region: CSVTLDSYGYTF. Written as DNA, the CDR3 is TGCAGCGTGACATTGGACAGTTATGGCTACACCTTC.